Below are 23 T cell receptor beta chains sequenced from a single sample in a study of control samples from healthy donors and cancer patients. Repertoires were generated with immunoSEQ multiplex PCR, while TCRdb's copy carries only in-frame clones and drops some. The sample holds 100,000 to 130,000 clones, just under 85% seen once. Sequences were obtained from blood. The source of these receptors is a man between 18 and 35 years old in good health.

The J gene is TRBJ1-4, the V gene TRBV18, with D unclear. Germline V CDR1 and CDR2: KGHSH, LQKENI. Trimming took off 2 bases at V and 8 bases at J, with 9 bases between the two ends. This CDR3 has 13 amino acids. CDR3 coding DNA: TGTGCCAGCTCACCAAATGCGGCAGAAAAACTGTTTTTT. It codes for CASSPNAAEKLFF.

The chain uses TRBV11-3 and TRBJ1-1, with D possibly being TRBD1 (5 bases). The CDR3 covers 13 residues. The germline gives CDR1 SGHNT, CDR2 YENEEA. Trimming left V 5 bases short and J 11 bases short, with 18 bases between. The CDR3 DNA reads as TGTGCCAGCAGCCCCGGTCCAGGGATGGTGGCTTTCTTT. This codes for CASSPGPGMVAFF. The entire variable domain, with the rest obtained from reference TRBV11-3 and TRBJ1-1, is as follows: EAGVVQSPRYKIIEKKQPVAFWCNPISGHNTLYWYLQNLGQGPELLIRYENEEAVDDSQLPKDRFSAERLKGVDSTLKIQPAELGDSAVYLCASSPGPGMVAFFGQGTRLTVV.

The chain has TRBV11-1 and TRBJ1-1; a possible D gene is TRBD1 (5 bases). Germline CDR1 is SGHAT and CDR2 is FQDESV (reference sequence). This CDR3 comprises 16 residues. Trimming took off 1 base at V and 4 bases at J, with 16 bases between the two ends. The CDR3 region is CASSLVGLTGGTEAFF. The CDR3 DNA sequence: TGTGCCAGCAGCTTAGTGGGACTCACTGGGGGCACTGAAGCTTTCTTT.

V is TRBV7-9 and J is TRBJ1-1, with unresolved D. The CDR3 sequence is 14 residues long. The germline CDR1 and CDR2 sequences are SEHNR and FQNEAQ (reference sequence). V shed 4 bases and J shed 0 bases, with 9 bases lying between them. The DNA of the CDR3 is TGTGCCAGCAGCTATCGTTGGATGAACACTGAAGCTTTCTTT. As protein: CASSYRWMNTEAFF.

This chain links TRBV7-2 with TRBJ2-4; 12 positions match TRBD2. Germline assignment: CDR1 SGHTA and CDR2 FQGNSA. V lost 3 bases and J lost 1; bases outside the gene matches: 1. This CDR3 has 16 amino acids. CDR3 bases: TGTGCCAGCAGCTTTACTAGCGGGGGGGCCAAAAACATTCAGTACTTC. It is translated as CASSFTSGGAKNIQYF.

This rearrangement joins TRBV4-3 to TRBJ1-2, with D perhaps TRBD1 (6 bases). Germline CDR1 and CDR2: LGHNA and YSLEER. This CDR3 has 15 residues. Trimming took 0 bases from V and 4 from J, leaving 12 bases between them. The CDR3 nucleotides read TGCGCCAGCAGCCAAGATCGGGCAGGGGCCTATGGCTACACCTTC. Its translation is CASSQDRAGAYGYTF.

The chain couples TRBV7-2 to TRBJ2-1; D may be TRBD1 or TRBD2 (6 bases each). CDR1 is SGHTA and CDR2 is FQGNSA in the germline V gene. Deletions cut 0 bases from V and 4 bases from J, with 16 bases between. The CDR3 has 17 residues. The CDR3 is CASSLARGATGYNEQFF. The CDR3 DNA reads TGTGCCAGCAGCTTAGCTAGGGGGGCCACCGGGTACAATGAGCAGTTCTTC.

Notes on this clone: Other DNA sequences in the sample encode the same CDR3. The chain is built from TRBV12-3 or TRBV12-4 and TRBJ1-1; 7 positions match TRBD1. This CDR3 has 13 amino acids. Trimming took 5 bases from V and 6 from J; bases not matched to a gene: 6. The CDR3 bases are TGTGCCAGCAGTCGAGACAGGGCGCCTGAAGCTTTCTTT. As protein: CASSRDRAPEAFF.

The chain employs TRBV6-5 and TRBJ1-1, with TRBD1 identical over 8 bases. Per the germline V gene, CDR1 is MNHEY and CDR2 is SVGAGI. V shed 5 bases and J 3 bases; nucleotides not matched to a gene: 5. The CDR3 spans 14 residues. In DNA form, the CDR3 reads TGTGCCAGCAGTAGGACAGGGATGGACACTGAAGCTTTCTTT. Translating it yields CASSRTGMDTEAFF.

The V gene is TRBV29-1, the J gene TRBJ1-2; D unclear. The germline V and J ends were trimmed by 0 bases and 2 bases, with 13 bases remaining between them. CDR3 length: 15 residues. The germline V gene encodes CDR1 SQVTM and CDR2 ANQGSEA. The CDR3 DNA sequence: TGCAGCGTTGAAGATCCGAACAGCCTAAACTATGGCTACACCTTC. This codes for CSVEDPNSLNYGYTF.

The chain employs TRBV6-1 and TRBJ1-1, with a possible D match to TRBD1 (6 bases). The germline CDR1 and CDR2 sequences are MNHNS and SASEGT. The CDR3 is made up of 15 amino acids. Trimming stripped 3 bases from V and 3 bases from J, with 14 bases between. In DNA form, the CDR3 reads TGTGCCAGCAGTGATGGGCCTGGGGGCCACACTGAAGCTTTCTTT. Its protein is CASSDGPGGHTEAFF.

This chain links TRBV28 with TRBJ1-2; 10 bases map to TRBD1. The length of the CDR3 is 14 residues. CDR1 MDHEN and CDR2 SYDVKM come from the germline V gene. V gave up 4 bases and J gave up 4 bases; unmatched junction bases: 3. The CDR3 protein is CASSWRTGGYGYTF. CDR3 DNA sequence: TGTGCCAGCAGTTGGAGGACAGGGGGCTATGGCTACACCTTC.

This clone has more than one count but fewer than ten. The rearrangement links TRBV19 to TRBJ2-3; D possibly uses TRBD1 or TRBD2 (5 bases each). The CDR3 contains 18 residues. V was pared by 5 bases and J by 4 bases, with 25 bases between. Looked up from germline, CDR1 is LNHDA and CDR2 is SQIVND (reference sequence). CDR3 loop: CASSRTFRGAGSPDTQYF. The CDR3 region has the DNA TGTGCCAGTAGTCGAACCTTCCGGGGCGCAGGTTCGCCAGATACGCAGTATTTT.

The chain employs TRBV7-8 and TRBJ1-3; D gene uncertain. Germline V gene lookup returns CDR1 SGHVS and CDR2 FQNEAQ. With 1 base removed from V and 2 bases from J, the gap between germline ends came to 9 bases. The CDR3 length is 15 residues. The CDR3 region is CASSLGGSPGNTIYF. CDR3 coding DNA: TGTGCCAGCAGCTTAGGTGGCAGCCCTGGAAACACCATATATTTT.

As concerns this clone: Its ends do not fully match the called genes, so a read error is possible. V gene TRBV6-5 combines with J gene TRBJ2-1; either TRBD1 or TRBD2 may fit D (5 bases each). The CDR3 contains 13 residues. Germline CDR1 MNHEY, CDR2 SVGAGI. This CDR3 reads CAIGAEALWEQFF. DNA of the CDR3: TGCGCCATAGGGGCGGAGGCTCTTTGGGAGCAGTTCTTC.

The chain employs TRBV19 and TRBJ1-2; D is unclear. The V gene lost 4 bases and the J gene lost 8 bases, with 17 bases spanning the gap. This CDR3 contains 14 residues. CDR1 LNHDA and CDR2 SQIVND come from the germline V gene (reference sequence). Here the CDR3 reads CASSSLVTTGGYTF. CDR3 sequence (DNA): TGTGCCAGTAGTAGTCTCGTGACAACCGGAGGCTACACCTTC.

This sequence joins TRBV11-2 and TRBJ1-1, with D possibly TRBD1 on 6 matching bases. CDR1 SGHAT and CDR2 FQNNGV come from the germline V gene. V was pared by 5 bases and J by 8 bases, with 18 bases between. The CDR3 extends over 14 amino acids. CDR3 sequence reads: CASSPLRGRDEAFF. For the CDR3, the DNA is TGTGCCAGCAGCCCCCTCAGGGGCAGGGACGAAGCTTTCTTT.

The chain is built from TRBV7-6 and TRBJ1-6; TRBD1 is a possible D gene (5 bases). Germline V gives CDR1 SGHVS, CDR2 FNYEAQ. Trimming took 5 bases from V and 8 from J, leaving 16 bases between them. This CDR3 has 15 amino acids. The CDR3 bases are TGTGCCAGCAGCCAAAGACGGGGCCCGGATTCACCCCTCCACTTT. It yields the protein CASSQRRGPDSPLHF.

The chain uses TRBV28 and TRBJ2-2; 12 positions match TRBD1. The trim removed 5 bases at V and 2 bases at J, leaving 15 bases unmatched. CDR3 length: 20 amino acids. Germline CDR1 is MDHEN and CDR2 is SYDVKM. CDR3 DNA: TGTGCCAGCAGTACCATCAGTCCCGGGACAGGGGGCCTAAACACCGGGGAGCTGTTTTTT. As protein: CASSTISPGTGGLNTGELFF.

The chain links TRBV15 to TRBJ2-7; no reliable D call. CDR3 length: 12 residues. Germline V gene sequence: CDR1 LNHNV, CDR2 YYDKDF (reference sequence). The V end was cut by 3 bases, the J end by 4 bases, with 7 bases between. The CDR3 nucleotides read TGTGCCACCAGCAGTCCGGATTACGAGCAGTACGTC. This encodes CATSSPDYEQYV.

The gene calls are TRBV7-9 and TRBJ2-3, with TRBD1 as a possible D gene (5 bases). Per the germline V gene, CDR1 is SEHNR and CDR2 is FQNEAQ (reference sequence). Trimming took 4 bases from V and 3 from J, leaving 8 bases between them. The CDR3 loop spans 13 amino acids. The DNA of the CDR3 is TGTGCCAGCAGCTACCGACAGACAGATACGCAGTATTTT. Translating it yields CASSYRQTDTQYF.

V and J are TRBV4-1 and TRBJ2-5, with a possible D match to TRBD2 (6 bases). This CDR3 spans 14 amino acids. CDR1 is MGHRA and CDR2 is YSYEKL in the germline V gene. V was clipped by 4 bases and J by 5 bases, with 14 bases between them. Written as DNA, the CDR3 is TGCGCCAGCAGCCGCGGGACGATCTTGGAGACCCAGTACTTC. Residues: CASSRGTILETQYF.

The chain is built from TRBV3-1 (or the pseudogene TRBV3-2) and TRBJ2-5, with D hard to call. The CDR3 is 11 residues long. The ends were cut back, 3 bases at V and 1 base at J, with 0 bases in the middle. CDR1 LGHDT and CDR2 YNNKEL come from the germline V gene (reference sequence). The CDR3 protein is CASSHQETQYF. CDR3 sequence (DNA): TGTGCCAGCAGCCACCAAGAGACCCAGTACTTC.